One sample yielded the 22 T cell receptor beta chains listed below, sequenced in a study of shared clonotypes between healthy human individuals. Some clones are missing from TCRdb's copy, which holds only in-frame ones; the method was immunoSEQ multiplex PCR. The sample yields about 2.4 million clones, over 85% seen once. Source material: naive CD4+ T cells from PBMCs. Regarding subset: CD45RA+ positively selected. The receptors were sampled from a man aged 18 to 29 in good health. Some clones in this sample may be carry-over from other donors' samples.

The chain joins TRBV2 to TRBJ2-7; D perhaps matches TRBD2 (6 bases). CDR3 length: 14 residues. The V end lost 4 bases, the J end lost 2 bases, and 12 bases lay between the germline ends. The germline V gene encodes CDR1 SNHLY and CDR2 FYNNEI. CDR3 region: CASSAARDAYEQYF. CDR3 coding DNA: TGTGCCAGCAGTGCGGCGCGGGATGCCTACGAGCAGTACTTC.

The chain joins TRBV6-5 to TRBJ1-2; D may be TRBD1 (5 bases). In germline, CDR1 is MNHEY, CDR2 SVGAGI. CDR3 size: 13 residues. The V and J ends lost 5 bases and 4 bases respectively, with 11 bases between them. CDR3 sequence (DNA): TGTGCCAGCAGTCTAAGGGGTGGCTATGGCTACACCTTC. Translation gives CASSLRGGYGYTF.

The chain links TRBV5-1 to TRBJ1-6, with TRBD1 matching over 9 bases. The germline V gene has CDR1 SGHRS and CDR2 YFSETQ. The CDR3 has 15 amino acids. Trimming cost V 4 bases and J 10 bases; bases outside gene matches: 9. The CDR3 bases are TGCGCCAGCAGCAACACGGGACAGGGACAATCACCCCTCCACTTT. Translation: CASSNTGQGQSPLHF.

The genes are TRBV28 and TRBJ2-1; 11 nucleotides line up with TRBD2. V lost 1 base, J lost 5 bases, and 4 bases stayed unmatched. Germline CDR1 reads MDHEN; CDR2 reads SYDVKM. This CDR3 has 16 residues. The CDR3, as DNA: TGTGCCAGCAGTTTATTACCGGGACTAGCGGACAATGAGCAGTTCTTC. Its translation is CASSLLPGLADNEQFF.

In nucleotides, the CDR3 is TGTGCCATCAAGGGAGGGGTGGACGAGCAGTACTTC. Translation gives CAIKGGVDEQYF. The rearrangement uses TRBV10-3 and TRBJ2-7; 7 nucleotides agree with TRBD2. CDR3 length equals 12 residues. Trimming removed 7 bases from V and 5 bases from J; junction bases left unmatched: 5. Germline CDR1 reads ENHRY; CDR2 reads SYGVKD.

The chain carries TRBV10-1 and TRBJ2-1, with 11 bases lining up with TRBD2. V lost 10 bases to trimming and J lost 0 bases; unmatched junction nucleotides: 23. CDR1 and CDR2 (germline): WNHNN, SYGVQD (reference sequence). The CDR3 length is 21 residues. CDR3 coding DNA: TGCGCCACCCCGGGACTAGCGGAAAAGATGGTGACGGTGAGCTCCTACAATGAGCAGTTCTTC. Its translation: CATPGLAEKMVTVSSYNEQFF.

V is TRBV7-9 and J is TRBJ1-2, with D uncertain. CDR1 is SEHNR and CDR2 is FQNEAQ in the germline V gene (reference sequence). The CDR3 length is 14 residues. The germline V and J ends were trimmed by 2 bases and 7 bases, with 14 bases remaining between them. The DNA of the CDR3 is TGTGCCAGCAGCTTAATGGGATTATCTGGTGGCTACACCTTC. Translating gives CASSLMGLSGGYTF.

Only a few counts were recorded for this clone. The CDR3 loop reads CASSQADRDDTEAFF. The CDR3, as DNA: TGCGCCAGCAGCCAAGCGGACAGGGATGACACTGAAGCTTTCTTT. The rearrangement joins TRBV4-1 to TRBJ1-1; 8 positions match TRBD1. Germline lookup yields CDR1 MGHRA and CDR2 YSYEKL. After removal of 1 base from V and 3 bases from J, the junction contained 4 bases not matched to a gene. There are 15 residues in the CDR3.

The chain recombines TRBV7-8 with TRBJ2-1; 7 bases are a match to TRBD2. Per the germline V gene, CDR1 is SGHVS and CDR2 is FQNEAQ. The CDR3 length is 17 residues. Unmatched junction bases numbered 17, after V lost 3 bases and J lost 9 bases. This CDR3 is CASSFHRIGTMLGEQFF. The CDR3 bases are TGTGCCAGCAGCTTCCATCGGATTGGGACTATGTTAGGTGAGCAGTTCTTC.

The J gene is TRBJ1-3, the V gene TRBV2; the D is unclear. V dropped 2 bases and J dropped 0 bases, with 11 bases sitting between them. Germline-derived CDR1 and CDR2 are SNHLY and FYNNEI. The CDR3 is 16 amino acids. This chain's CDR3 is CASSEMGPVSGNTIYF. DNA for the CDR3: TGTGCCAGCAGTGAAATGGGCCCGGTCTCTGGAAACACCATATATTTT. Complete variable domain (other parts from reference TRBV2 and TRBJ1-3): EPEVTQTPSHQVTQMGQEVILRCVPISNHLYFYWYRQILGQKVEFLVSFYNNEISEKSEIFDDQFSVERPDGSNFTLKIRSTKLEDSAMYFCASSEMGPVSGNTIYFGEGSWLTVV.

In its sample, this clone was seen a few times. The sample carries other DNA sequences with the same CDR3. The J gene is TRBJ1-1, the V gene TRBV6-5, with no clear D. Trimming removed 5 bases at V and 0 bases at J, with 10 bases between. Germline CDR1 is MNHEY and CDR2 is SVGAGI. This CDR3 has 14 amino acids. The CDR3 spells CASSLGRMNTEAFF. CDR3 nucleotides: TGTGCCAGCAGTCTGGGTCGAATGAACACTGAAGCTTTCTTT.

The gene calls are TRBV28 and TRBJ2-1, with D tentatively TRBD2 (6 bases). Germline lookup yields CDR1 MDHEN and CDR2 SYDVKM. The V gene lost 6 bases and the J gene lost 0 bases, with 15 bases spanning the gap. This CDR3 comprises 16 residues. The DNA of the CDR3 is TGTGCCAGCAGAATTGGAGGGGTAACCTCCTACAATGAGCAGTTCTTC. Its translation: CASRIGGVTSYNEQFF.

The V call is TRBV19, the J call TRBJ2-2, with 7 bases that match TRBD1. V shed 5 bases and J 0 bases; nucleotides not matched to a gene: 12. Germline values: CDR1 LNHDA, CDR2 SQIVND (reference sequence). This CDR3 contains 18 residues. This CDR3 is CASSPPPGQTTNTGELFF. The CDR3 DNA follows: TGTGCCAGTAGTCCCCCCCCGGGACAGACAACGAACACCGGGGAGCTGTTTTTT.

The chain links TRBV2 to TRBJ1-6; D gene uncertain. The CDR3 runs to 12 residues. The V gene lost 6 bases and the J gene lost 11 bases, with 11 bases spanning the gap. Germline assignment: CDR1 SNHLY and CDR2 FYNNEI. CDR3 in amino acids: CASRQLAPPLHF. CDR3 in DNA: TGTGCCAGCAGGCAACTGGCGCCACCCCTCCACTTT.

The CDR3 nucleotides are TGCAGTGTGTGGGGAAACACCATATATTTT. Translation gives CSVWGNTIYF. The chain links TRBV20-1 to TRBJ1-3; D gene ambiguous. The V gene's germline CDR1 is DFQATT and CDR2 SNEGSKA (reference sequence). V gave up 7 bases and J gave up 4 bases, with 5 bases separating them. The CDR3 totals 10 residues.

This chain joins TRBV2 and TRBJ2-1, with TRBD2 as a possible D gene (7 bases). The CDR3 loop spans 16 amino acids. Trimming took 7 bases from V and 1 from J, leaving 17 bases between them. Germline V gives CDR1 SNHLY, CDR2 FYNNEI. CDR3: CASTRGGPGSYNEQFF. CDR3 in DNA: TGTGCCAGCACTAGGGGGGGGCCCGGTTCCTACAATGAGCAGTTCTTC.

V and J are TRBV29-1 and TRBJ2-2; 8 nucleotides agree with TRBD1. V shed 6 bases and J 4 bases; nucleotides not matched to a gene: 7. Germline V gene sequence: CDR1 SQVTM, CDR2 ANQGSEA. The CDR3 totals 14 residues. CDR3 nucleotides: TGCAGCGTCCGTGGACAGGGATTCACCGGGGAGCTGTTTTTT. Encoded protein: CSVRGQGFTGELFF.

V usage is TRBV2 and J usage is TRBJ1-5, with D tentatively TRBD1 (5 bases). The length of the CDR3 is 14 residues. V lost 6 bases and J lost 0, with 9 bases in between. Germline lookup yields CDR1 SNHLY and CDR2 FYNNEI. This CDR3 is CASRPGASNQPQHF. The DNA of the CDR3 is TGTGCCAGCAGACCCGGGGCTAGCAATCAGCCCCAGCATTTT.

The V gene is TRBV6-4, the J gene TRBJ2-7, with 7 bases aligning to TRBD1. The CDR3 has 19 amino acids. From germline, CDR1 is MRHNA and CDR2 SNTAGT. In DNA, the CDR3 is TGTGCGAGGGTGCAGGGGGAACGGGTCGAAGCGCGCAACTCCTACGAGCAGTACTTC. This translates into CARVQGERVEARNSYEQYF.

The gene calls are TRBV7-3 and TRBJ1-2; 10 bases agree with TRBD1. The CDR3 totals 15 residues. Germline CDR1 and CDR2: SGHTA and FQGTGA. The junction had 8 bases not matched to a gene; V was cut back by 3 bases and J by 7 bases. CDR3 region: CASSLHPRTGGGYTF. In nucleotides, the CDR3 is TGTGCCAGCAGCTTGCACCCTAGGACAGGGGGTGGCTACACCTTC.

V gene TRBV10-3 combines with J gene TRBJ2-7, with D tentatively TRBD1 or TRBD2 (5 bases each). This CDR3 is built from 14 residues. V was cut by 4 bases and J by 4 bases, with 14 bases left in between. The germline CDR1 and CDR2 sequences are ENHRY and SYGVKD. The CDR3 DNA reads as TGTGCCATCAGTGCCGGGGCAGGACTTTACGAGCAGTACTTC. Encoded protein: CAISAGAGLYEQYF.

V and J are TRBV2 and TRBJ2-7; D is tentatively TRBD1 or TRBD2 (5 bases each). Germline-derived CDR1 and CDR2 are SNHLY and FYNNEI. This CDR3 has 15 residues. Trimming removed 4 bases from V and 0 bases from J, with 13 bases in between. In nucleotides, the CDR3 is TGTGCCAGCAGTGTCTGGGACCTTAGCTCCTACGAGCAGTACTTC. This sequence encodes CASSVWDLSSYEQYF. The whole variable domain, remainder taken from reference TRBV2 and TRBJ2-7, is EPEVTQTPSHQVTQMGQEVILRCVPISNHLYFYWYRQILGQKVEFLVSFYNNEISEKSEIFDDQFSVERPDGSNFTLKIRSTKLEDSAMYFCASSVWDLSSYEQYFGPGTRLTVT.